The next 6 T cell receptor beta chains were all read from a single sample in a study of spatial heterogeneity in lung cancer. TCRdb reanalysed the 5' RACE reads using MiXCR and keeps one entry per CDR3 protein. Of around 1,700 distinct CDR3 sequences in the sample, about a fifth are singletons; the top ten hold less than 60%. The time point: blood at routine non-recurrence follow-up after resection. The source material was PBMCs, sampled at follow-up. These receptor sequences come from a male donor with early-stage non-small cell lung cancer.

In its sample, this clonotype ranks as medium-sized. The gene calls are TRBV9 and TRBJ2-2; 13 nucleotides align to TRBD2. This CDR3 spans 17 amino acids. Germline-derived CDR1 and CDR2 are SGDLS and YYNGEE. Trimming took 3 bases from V and 1 from J; bases not matched to a gene: 3. For the CDR3, the DNA is TGTGCCAGCAGCGGACTAGCGGGGGGTAAGAACACCGGGGAGCTGTTTTTT. It translates to CASSGLAGGKNTGELFF.

The rearrangement uses TRBV23-1 and TRBJ2-5; 10 bases map to TRBD2. TRBV23-1 falls under the ORF class, with uncertain function. The CDR3 has 16 amino acids. Trimming took 9 bases from V and 5 from J; bases not matched to a gene: 15. The CDR3 bases are TGCGCCAGAGGTCTAGCGGGGGCCAGAGCGGTGGAGACCCAGTACTTC. Amino acid sequence: CARGLAGARAVETQYF.

This clonotype was seen ten or more times. This chain uses TRBV7-2 with TRBJ2-2; a possible D gene is TRBD1 (6 bases). Germline V lookup: CDR1 SGHTA, CDR2 FQGNSA. The CDR3 length is 14 residues. V lost 2 bases, J lost 5 bases, and 9 bases lay in between. The CDR3 here is CASSLTGRTGELFF. CDR3 in DNA: TGTGCCAGCAGCTTAACAGGGCGGACCGGGGAGCTGTTTTTT. The full variable domain, its missing parts supplied by reference TRBV7-2 and TRBJ2-2, is GAGVSQSPSNKVTEKGKDVELRCDPISGHTALYWYRQSLGQGLEFLIYFQGNSAPDKSGLPSDRFSAERTGGSVSTLTIQRTQQEDSAVYLCASSLTGRTGELFFGEGSRLTVL.

The rearrangement links TRBV13 to TRBJ1-6, with D unresolved. CDR1 and CDR2 from the germline V gene are PRHDT and FYEKMQ (reference sequence). This CDR3 is built from 15 residues. V was cut by 3 bases and J by 8 bases, with 14 bases left in between. The CDR3 DNA reads as TGTGCCAGCAGCTTCGCCCCGGGAACGCATTCACCCCTCCACTTT. This sequence encodes CASSFAPGTHSPLHF.

This clonotype was detected ten times or more. The chain employs TRBV15 and TRBJ2-3; D is unclear. Per germline, CDR1 LNHNV and CDR2 YYDKDF (reference sequence). This CDR3 is 13 amino acids long. The V and J ends lost 6 bases and 2 bases respectively, with 9 bases between them. This chain's CDR3 is CATSKSPTDTQYF. The CDR3 DNA follows: TGTGCCACCAGTAAGTCTCCCACAGATACGCAGTATTTT.

Within the sample, this clonotype is medium-sized (0.01 to 0.1%). The chain carries TRBV7-8 and TRBJ2-2, with 11 bases aligning to TRBD2. V gave up 4 bases and J gave up 3 bases; unmatched junction bases: 1. Germline V gene lookup returns CDR1 SGHVS and CDR2 FQNEAQ. The CDR3 extends over 15 amino acids. CDR3 loop: CASSWTSGHTGELFF. CDR3 sequence (DNA): TGTGCCAGCAGCTGGACTAGCGGGCACACCGGGGAGCTGTTTTTT.